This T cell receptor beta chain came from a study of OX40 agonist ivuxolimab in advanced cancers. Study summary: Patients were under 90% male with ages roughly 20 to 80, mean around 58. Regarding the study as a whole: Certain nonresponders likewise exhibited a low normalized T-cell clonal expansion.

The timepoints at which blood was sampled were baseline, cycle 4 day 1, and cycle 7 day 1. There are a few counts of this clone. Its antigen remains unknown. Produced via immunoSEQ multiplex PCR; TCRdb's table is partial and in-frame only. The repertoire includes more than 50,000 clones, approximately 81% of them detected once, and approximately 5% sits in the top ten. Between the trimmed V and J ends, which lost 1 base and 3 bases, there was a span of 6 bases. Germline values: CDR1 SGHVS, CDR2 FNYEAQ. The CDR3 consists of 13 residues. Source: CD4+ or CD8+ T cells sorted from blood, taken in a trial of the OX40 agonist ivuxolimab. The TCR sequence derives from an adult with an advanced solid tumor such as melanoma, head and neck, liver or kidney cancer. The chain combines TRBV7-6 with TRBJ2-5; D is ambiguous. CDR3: CASSLGPEETQYF. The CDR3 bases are TGTGCCAGCAGCTTAGGACCTGAAGAGACCCAGTACTTC.